This TCR beta chain is drawn from a study of shared clonotypes between healthy human individuals. Naivety among CD8 cells was defined by CD45RO negativity and positive CCR7 selection, thereby excluding terminally differentiated effector memory CD45RA+ cells. Germline lookup yields CDR1 SEHNR and CDR2 FQNEAQ (reference sequence). CDR3 length: 15 amino acids. V was trimmed by 5 bases and J by 4 bases, leaving 15 bases between them. The assay was carried out at the deep level. The protocol was immunoSEQ multiplex PCR, while the TCRdb copy is restricted to in-frame clones and leaves out a portion. The table lists around 620,000 clones, around 95% of them singletons.

This TCR was recovered from a woman under 40 in good health. The sample comprised naive CD8+ T cells sorted from blood. The chain is built from TRBV7-9 and TRBJ1-5; tentatively, D is TRBD1 (5 bases). The CDR3: CASSAPGYPNQPQHF. As DNA, the CDR3 is TGTGCCAGCAGCGCCCCAGGGTACCCGAATCAGCCCCAGCATTTT.